This is a list of T cell receptor beta chains from one sample in a study of T cell repertoires in cytomegalovirus infection. TCRdb re-analysed the reads in MiXCR, keeping a single row per CDR3 protein. Of fewer than 350,000 distinct CDR3 sequences listed, under 35% are singletons. These receptors have no known antigen. The sample in question was cultured PBMCs, obtained from culture after CMV antigen stimulation. These receptors originate from a human donor in good health (CMV status not recorded). Some clones in this sample may be carry-over from other donors' samples. Both conserved end residues are trimmed from each CDR3.

AISVDSGSSETQY	TRBJ2-5	TRBV10-3
ASSEQSVGAKLF	TRBJ1-4	TRBV6-6
ASSSGTGSGNQPQH	TRBJ1-5	TRBV7-9
ASSGTSGTGEQY	TRBJ2-7	TRBV5-3
ASSLHSTSGTYEQY	TRBJ2-7	TRBV7-2
ASSPREVKDEQY	TRBJ2-7	TRBV7-2
ASSVPRGPGNQPQH	TRBJ1-5	TRBV2
ASSLYSSGGLNEQF	TRBJ2-1	TRBV7-3
ASSFRPTLSLAKNIQY	TRBJ2-4	TRBV7-9
ASRGLAGNEQF	TRBJ2-1	TRBV7-2
ASSLRGTAGIREQY	TRBJ2-7	TRBV28
ASTSSLRQGARNNSPLH	TRBJ1-6	TRBV7-9
ASSFKGPRYEQY	TRBJ2-7	TRBV12-3/TRBV12-4
ASSPGGGRNEQF	TRBJ2-1	TRBV19
ASSPSLGEQF	TRBJ2-1	TRBV7-3
ASSYGQGPYEQY	TRBJ2-7	TRBV27
ASQGGLGETQY	TRBJ2-5	TRBV28
ASSLSLAGYHNEQF	TRBJ2-1	TRBV2
ASSDDASEAF	TRBJ1-1	TRBV9
ASSRTGPGNTIY	TRBJ1-3	TRBV7-8
AISESGRVGQPQH	TRBJ1-5	TRBV10-3
ASSSGPTGQQNTEAF	TRBJ1-1	TRBV7-9
ASLPLVGDTQY	TRBJ2-3	TRBV12-3/TRBV12-4
ASSPRDGISYEQY	TRBJ2-7	TRBV18
ASSLKPPRVGTGELF	TRBJ2-2	TRBV7-3
ASSLRRTTGELF	TRBJ2-2	TRBV5-1
ASSLETRTQY	TRBJ2-5	TRBV7-9
ASSSTGDEQF	TRBJ2-1	TRBV9
ATSDPQKAGELF	TRBJ2-2	TRBV24-1
ASSPAFGGNTEAF	TRBJ1-1	TRBV11-2
ASRALDRYYGYT	TRBJ1-2	TRBV5-1
AISEGGGKDTEAF	TRBJ1-1	TRBV10-3
ATSRDGDHNSPLH	TRBJ1-6	TRBV15
ASSLGQGSEKLF	TRBJ1-4	TRBV7-9
ASEASLGTAF	TRBJ2-1	TRBV2